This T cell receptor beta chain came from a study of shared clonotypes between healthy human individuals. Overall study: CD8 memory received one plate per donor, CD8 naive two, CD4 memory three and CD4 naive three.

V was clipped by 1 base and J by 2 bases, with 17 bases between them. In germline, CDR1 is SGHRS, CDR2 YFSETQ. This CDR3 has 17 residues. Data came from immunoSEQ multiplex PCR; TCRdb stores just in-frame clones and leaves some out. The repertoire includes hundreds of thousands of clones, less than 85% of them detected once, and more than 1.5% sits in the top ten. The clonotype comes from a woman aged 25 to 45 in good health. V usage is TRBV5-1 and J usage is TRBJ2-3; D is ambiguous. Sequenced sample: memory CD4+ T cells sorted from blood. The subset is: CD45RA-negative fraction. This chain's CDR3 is CASSLWLLTADTDTQYF. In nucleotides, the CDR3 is TGCGCCAGCAGCTTGTGGTTGCTCACGGCCGACACAGATACGCAGTATTTT.